Listed here are 14 T cell receptor beta chains from one sample, sequenced in a study of blood T cells in healthy people across ages. Sample-barcoded 5' priming and a J-beta primer mix drove a second PCR of about 6 to 12 cycles. TCRdb reprocessed the 5' RACE reads via MiXCR and lists one record per CDR3 protein. The sample consists of hundreds of thousands of distinct CDR3 sequences, around 36% of them appearing once. The sample comprised blood. The receptors were gathered from a man younger than 35 in good health.

The chain has TRBV7-9 and TRBJ1-6; D call uncertain. Trimming removed 5 bases at V and 7 bases at J, with 12 bases between. Germline CDR1 and CDR2: SEHNR and FQNEAQ (reference sequence). CDR3 length equals 14 residues. The CDR3 bases are TGTGCCAGCAGCCTAGGACCGGCCAATTCACCCCTCCACTTT. It is translated as CASSLGPANSPLHF.

The chain joins TRBV7-9 to TRBJ1-1, with 11 bases fitting TRBD1. Losses at the gene ends were 5 bases for V and 1 base for J; bases not matched to a gene: 3. CDR1 is SEHNR and CDR2 is FQNEAQ in the germline V gene (reference sequence). The CDR3 has 15 amino acids. CDR3 amino acids: CASSGDRGSNTEAFF. The CDR3 DNA sequence: TGTGCCAGCAGCGGGGACAGGGGGTCGAACACTGAAGCTTTCTTT.

The chain uses TRBV6-1 and TRBJ2-1; possibly TRBD1 for D (5 bases). CDR1 MNHNS and CDR2 SASEGT come from the germline V gene. The CDR3 spans 16 residues. V was trimmed by 3 bases and J by 0 bases, leaving 12 bases between them. This chain's CDR3 is CASSDWKGNSYNEQFF. For the CDR3, the DNA is TGTGCCAGCAGTGATTGGAAGGGGAACTCCTACAATGAGCAGTTCTTC.

This clonotype was recorded a few times. The chain recombines TRBV29-1 with TRBJ2-1; D is possibly TRBD1 (5 bases). Germline assignment: CDR1 SQVTM and CDR2 ANQGSEA. The CDR3 spans 12 residues. V lost 3 bases to trimming and J lost 4 bases, with 7 bases between them. The chain's CDR3 is CSVDQGYNEQFF. CDR3 coding DNA: TGCAGCGTTGATCAGGGTTACAATGAGCAGTTCTTC.

This clonotype was observed once. V and J are TRBV2 and TRBJ2-4, with D perhaps assigned TRBD1 or TRBD2 (7 bases each). This CDR3 has 16 residues. V lost 6 bases, J lost 8 bases, and 23 bases lay in between. Germline CDR1 and CDR2: SNHLY and FYNNEI. The CDR3 DNA reads as TGTGCCAGCAGCCTAGGGGGGGCAGGGGGATGGGACATTCAGTACTTC. Translated, it gives CASSLGGAGGWDIQYF.

This chain connects TRBV30 to TRBJ1-5, with 7 positions matching TRBD1. CDR3 size: 20 residues. The germline gives CDR1 GTSNPN, CDR2 SVGIG (reference sequence). Trimming removed 3 bases from V and 0 bases from J; junction bases left unmatched: 20. Written as DNA, the CDR3 is TGTGCCTGGAGCGCAGCTACAGGGGCCACCCTCCGTAATAGCAATCAGCCCCAGCATTTT. Translated: CAWSAATGATLRNSNQPQHF.

Written as DNA, the CDR3 is TGTGCCAGCAGCTTGCCCCCGGGACAGGGGGCGGGAGATACGCAGTATTTT. Encoded protein: CASSLPPGQGAGDTQYF. The chain is built from TRBV5-4 and TRBJ2-3; 12 bases align to TRBD1. Germline CDR1 reads SGHNT; CDR2 reads YYREEE (reference sequence). CDR3 length: 17 residues. J was trimmed by 5 bases and V by 1 base; bases with no gene match: 8.

This rearrangement joins TRBV10-3 to TRBJ2-5; no clear D gene. The DNA matches TRBJ2-7 better at its end, which makes the J call doubtful. CDR3 length: 14 amino acids. Germline values: CDR1 ENHRY, CDR2 SYGVKD. Written as DNA, the CDR3 is TGTGCCATCAGACGTGACACTCCGGGCATCGAGCAGTACTTC. This codes for CAIRRDTPGIEQYF.

The sample holds a few counts of this clonotype. This chain uses TRBV7-8 with TRBJ1-5, with 8 bases fitting TRBD1. Germline-derived CDR1 and CDR2 are SGHVS and FQNEAQ. The ends lost 2 bases at V and 6 bases at J; junction bases unmatched: 3. The CDR3 spans 14 residues. This CDR3 is CASSLSGGRQPQHF. In DNA, the CDR3 is TGTGCCAGCAGCTTATCAGGGGGCCGTCAGCCCCAGCATTTT.

In its sample, this clonotype was seen a few times. The chain joins TRBV27 to TRBJ1-5; D might be TRBD1 (6 bases). V was pared by 6 bases and J by 6 bases, with 15 bases between. The length of the CDR3 is 14 residues. Looked up from germline, CDR1 is MNHEY and CDR2 is SMNVEV (reference sequence). The CDR3 protein is CASSPQGPRQPQHF. The CDR3 coding sequence is TGTGCCAGCAGCCCACAGGGCCCGCGTCAGCCCCAGCATTTT.

At least ten counts were recorded for this clonotype. The chain is built from TRBV5-1 and TRBJ2-3, with 9 bases that match TRBD2. The CDR3 has 16 residues. V trimming: 0 bases; J trimming: 4 bases; junction bases outside the gene matches: 6. The germline V gene encodes CDR1 SGHRS and CDR2 YFSETQ. CDR3 residues: CASSLGRLADADTQYF. Written as DNA, the CDR3 is TGCGCCAGCAGCTTGGGCCGACTAGCGGACGCAGATACGCAGTATTTT. Combining the CDR3 with reference TRBV5-1 and TRBJ2-3 gives the whole variable domain KAGVTQTPRYLIKTRGQQVTLSCSPISGHRSVSWYQQTPGQGLQFLFEYFSETQRNKGNFPGRFSGRQFSNSRSEMNVSTLELGDSALYLCASSLGRLADADTQYFGPGTRLTVL.

Many counts were recorded for this clonotype. J is TRBJ2-5 and V is TRBV6-5; D is ambiguous. The CDR3 is made up of 14 amino acids. The V gene lost 1 base and the J gene lost 4 bases, with 10 bases spanning the gap. Per the germline V gene, CDR1 is MNHEY and CDR2 is SVGAGI. For the CDR3, the DNA is TGTGCCAGCAGTTACTACTCCAGTGGAGAGACCCAGTACTTC. Its translation is CASSYYSSGETQYF.

This clonotype was seen only once. DNA for the CDR3: TGCAGCGTGTGGACAGGCAGGGATGGCTACACCTTC. Residues: CSVWTGRDGYTF. The chain couples TRBV29-1 to TRBJ1-2, with 7 bases matching TRBD1. Germline-derived CDR1 and CDR2 are SQVTM and ANQGSEA. Trimming removed 6 bases from V and 6 bases from J; junction bases left unmatched: 7. The CDR3 runs 12 residues. The full variable domain, completed using reference TRBV29-1 and TRBJ1-2, is SAVISQKPSRDICQRGTSLTIQCQVDSQVTMMFWYRQQPGQSLTLIATANQGSEATYESGFVIDKFPISRPNLTFSTLTVSNMSPEDSSIYLCSVWTGRDGYTFGSGTRLTVV.

Details on this clonotype: One junction end disagrees with the germline gene, perhaps due to a read error. The rearrangement joins TRBV7-2 to TRBJ2-5; no firm D call. The CDR3 consists of 11 residues. CDR1 SGHTA and CDR2 FQGNSA come from the germline V gene. CDR3 nucleotide sequence: TGTGCCAGCAACTTAGAAAAGACCCAGTACTTC. This codes for CASNLEKTQYF.